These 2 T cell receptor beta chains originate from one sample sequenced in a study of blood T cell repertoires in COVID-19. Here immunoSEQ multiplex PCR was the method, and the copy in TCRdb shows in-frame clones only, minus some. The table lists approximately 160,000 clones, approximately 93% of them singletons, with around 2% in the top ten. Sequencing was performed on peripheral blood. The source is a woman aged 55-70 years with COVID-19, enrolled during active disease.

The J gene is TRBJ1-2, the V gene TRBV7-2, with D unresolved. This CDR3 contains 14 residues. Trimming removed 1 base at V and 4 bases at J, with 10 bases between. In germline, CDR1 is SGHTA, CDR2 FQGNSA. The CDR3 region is CASSLGTSGYGYTF. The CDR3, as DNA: TGTGCCAGCAGCTTAGGGACTTCGGGCTATGGCTACACCTTC.

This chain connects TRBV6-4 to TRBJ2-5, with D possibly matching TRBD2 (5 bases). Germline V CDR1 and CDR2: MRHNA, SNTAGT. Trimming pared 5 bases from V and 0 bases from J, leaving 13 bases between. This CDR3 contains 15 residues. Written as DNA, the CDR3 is TGTGCCAGCAGTCAAACGGACGGGAACCAAGAGACCCAGTACTTC. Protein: CASSQTDGNQETQYF.